Below are 27 T cell receptor beta chains sequenced from a single sample in a study of blood T cell repertoires in COVID-19 (dated by TCRdb to the early 2020s). The method was the immunoSEQ multiplex PCR assay. The table comes from immuneACCESS by way of TCRdb, which keeps in-frame sequences with V and J called. Part of the clones is missing from these tables; in studies checked, under half for an unresolved V gene and the rest for unknown reasons. The sample table shows tens of thousands of clones, and roughly 89% are seen once. The ten largest clones add up to around 20% of the sample. The sample taken for sequencing was peripheral blood. The receptors were sampled from a woman aged 55-70 years with COVID-19, enrolled during active disease.

In its sample, this clone was seen once. The chain couples TRBV12-3 or TRBV12-4 to TRBJ1-1, with D possibly matching TRBD1 (5 bases). Trimming removed 5 bases at V and 6 bases at J, with 13 bases between. The CDR3 length is 13 residues. The CDR3 region is CASSIRVSAEAFF. Here the CDR3 DNA reads TGTGCCAGCAGTATCAGGGTTAGTGCTGAAGCTTTCTTT.

J is TRBJ2-2 and V is TRBV7-2, with a weak D call TRBD1 (6 bases). CDR1 and CDR2 from the germline V gene are SGHTA and FQGNSA. This CDR3 region has 15 residues. V lost 7 bases and J lost 5, with 17 bases in between. CDR3 bases: TGTGCCAGCACCCCCCGCTTAAGGGGGACCGGGGAGCTGTTTTTT. This codes for CASTPRLRGTGELFF.

This clone has just one count. The chain is built from TRBV24-1 and TRBJ1-5, with TRBD1 matching 7 bases. The CDR3 spans 16 residues. Germline V lookup: CDR1 KGHDR, CDR2 SFDVKD. V was clipped by 3 bases and J by 0 bases; unmatched bases: 4. The CDR3 DNA sequence: TGTGCCACCAGTGATACCGGGACAGTTAGCAATCAGCCCCAGCATTTT. Residues: CATSDTGTVSNQPQHF.

The rearrangement uses TRBV19 and TRBJ1-2; D may be TRBD1 (6 bases). The CDR3 is 13 residues long. V dropped 6 bases and J dropped 5 bases, with 13 bases sitting between them. From germline, CDR1 is LNHDA and CDR2 SQIVND (reference sequence). The DNA of the CDR3 is TGTGCCAGTAGCAAGGACAGTGGGTATGGCTACACCTTC. The encoded protein is CASSKDSGYGYTF.

This chain connects TRBV11-1 to TRBJ2-7; D may be TRBD1 (6 bases). This CDR3 contains 12 residues. Trimming took off 5 bases at V and 4 bases at J, with 9 bases between the two ends. Germline CDR1 SGHAT, CDR2 FQDESV (reference sequence). The CDR3 DNA is TGTGCCAGCAGCACAGGGTCTTACGAGCAGTACTTC. Protein sequence: CASSTGSYEQYF.

The rearrangement joins TRBV6-6 to TRBJ2-6, with 7 positions matching TRBD1. This CDR3 region has 15 residues. Trimming cost V 5 bases and J 1 base; bases outside gene matches: 2. Germline V lookup: CDR1 MNHNY, CDR2 SVGAGI (reference sequence). In DNA, the CDR3 is TGTGCCAGCAGTACAGGGGAGTCTGGGGCCAACGTCCTGACTTTC. Translation: CASSTGESGANVLTF.

V is TRBV5-1 and J is TRBJ2-3; 7 nucleotides agree with TRBD2. This CDR3 is 17 amino acids long. Losses at the gene ends were 4 bases for V and 6 bases for J; bases not matched to a gene: 17. Germline lookup yields CDR1 SGHRS and CDR2 YFSETQ. CDR3 DNA sequence: TGCGCCAGCAGCCTGGGGGGTCTAGCGGCCCCCGGGGATACGCAGTATTTT. This translates into CASSLGGLAAPGDTQYF.

CDR3 sequence reads: CSVEVVAGTLEQYF. In nucleotides, the CDR3 is TGCAGCGTTGAAGTGGTAGCGGGGACCTTGGAGCAGTACTTC. This chain connects TRBV29-1 to TRBJ2-7; 8 positions match TRBD2. Germline trimming cut 1 base from V and 7 bases from J; bases unmatched to any gene: 9. The CDR3 length is 14 residues. The germline CDR1 and CDR2 sequences are SQVTM and ANQGSEA.

The chain employs TRBV28 and TRBJ1-2, with 7 bases matching TRBD1. This CDR3 is 14 amino acids long. Germline CDR1 MDHEN, CDR2 SYDVKM. The V segment lost 5 bases and the J segment 7 bases; nucleotides outside the gene matches: 10. The CDR3 spells CASSPAGQVPGYTF. CDR3 DNA: TGTGCCAGCAGTCCCGCCGGACAGGTCCCTGGCTACACCTTC.

The V and J genes are TRBV5-1 and TRBJ1-4; no definite D call. This CDR3 is 14 amino acids long. Trimming cost V 5 bases and J 4 bases, with 12 bases left between them. Germline CDR1 and CDR2: SGHRS and YFSETQ. CDR3: CASSKTDRNEKLFF. The CDR3 region has the DNA TGCGCCAGCAGTAAAACAGATCGTAATGAAAAACTGTTTTTT.

The rearrangement links TRBV15 to TRBJ1-1; D gene uncertain. Germline V gives CDR1 LNHNV, CDR2 YYDKDF (reference sequence). This CDR3 is built from 16 residues. With 0 bases removed from V and 1 base from J, the gap between germline ends came to 12 bases. DNA of the CDR3: TGTGCCACCAGCAGAGAACGGAGGGAGGGGAACACTGAAGCTTTCTTT. This translates into CATSRERREGNTEAFF.

V and J are TRBV3-1 (or the pseudogene TRBV3-2) and TRBJ1-1; perhaps TRBD1 as D (5 bases). V gave up 1 base and J gave up 3 bases, with 15 bases separating them. From germline, CDR1 is LGHDT and CDR2 YNNKEL (reference sequence). The CDR3 is 16 amino acids. The CDR3 region has the DNA TGTGCCAGCAGCCAAGGCAGGTTGGGCAGGGACACTGAAGCTTTCTTT. Translation: CASSQGRLGRDTEAFF.

The chain couples TRBV7-2 to TRBJ2-5; 8 bases match TRBD1. Per the germline V gene, CDR1 is SGHTA and CDR2 is FQGNSA. V was pared by 5 bases and J by 4 bases, with 3 bases of the junction left unmatched. CDR3 length: 13 amino acids. DNA for the CDR3: TGTGCCAGCAGCCAGGGGGCCCTAGAGACCCAGTACTTC. This gives the protein CASSQGALETQYF.

The rearrangement joins TRBV4-2 to TRBJ1-5, with D tentatively TRBD1 (6 bases). V lost 5 bases and J lost 3, with 11 bases in between. CDR3 length: 14 residues. Per the germline V gene, CDR1 is LGHNA and CDR2 is YNFKEQ. CDR3 sequence: CASSIDRSNQPQHF. The DNA of the CDR3 is TGTGCCAGCAGCATCGACAGGTCCAATCAGCCCCAGCATTTT.

This clone has only a few counts. This chain links TRBV5-6 with TRBJ2-7; a possible D gene is TRBD1 (5 bases). Between the trimmed V and J ends, which lost 2 bases and 7 bases, there was a span of 16 bases. The CDR3 extends over 14 amino acids. The germline CDR1 and CDR2 sequences are SGHDT and YYEEEE. The CDR3 DNA reads TGTGCCAGCAGCTTAGGTTTAGGGGTGGGGGAGCAGTACTTC. Encoded protein: CASSLGLGVGEQYF.

The V call is TRBV11-3, the J call TRBJ1-2; TRBD1 agrees at 8 bases. From germline, CDR1 is SGHNT and CDR2 YENEEA. The CDR3 consists of 13 residues. Germline trimming cut 6 bases from V and 4 bases from J; bases unmatched to any gene: 4. The CDR3 nucleotides read TGTGCCAGCAGTCAACAGGGGGGCTATGGCTACACCTTC. Translating gives CASSQQGGYGYTF.

The chain joins TRBV5-1 to TRBJ2-2, with 10 bases identical to TRBD2. The CDR3 extends over 16 amino acids. J was trimmed by 6 bases and V by 4 bases; bases with no gene match: 9. Looked up from germline, CDR1 is SGHRS and CDR2 is YFSETQ. CDR3 coding DNA: TGCGCCAGCAGCCCAGTACGGCTAGCGGGGGCCGGGGAGCTGTTTTTT. Its translation: CASSPVRLAGAGELFF. The full variable domain, in which reference TRBV5-1 and TRBJ2-2 provide the parts outside the CDR3, is KAGVTQTPRYLIKTRGQQVTLSCSPISGHRSVSWYQQTPGQGLQFLFEYFSETQRNKGNFPGRFSGRQFSNSRSEMNVSTLELGDSALYLCASSPVRLAGAGELFFGEGSRLTVL.

The gene calls are TRBV19 and TRBJ1-1; 7 nucleotides align to TRBD1. Per germline, CDR1 LNHDA and CDR2 SQIVND (reference sequence). CDR3 length: 14 residues. Trimming took 2 bases from V and 1 from J; bases not matched to a gene: 1. This CDR3 is CASSIRQGNTEAFF. As DNA, the CDR3 is TGTGCCAGTAGTATACGACAGGGGAACACTGAAGCTTTCTTT.

This clone was counted a single time. This sequence joins TRBV29-1 and TRBJ1-4; D might be TRBD1 (6 bases). V was trimmed by 2 bases and J by 7 bases, leaving 14 bases between them. This CDR3 is built from 14 residues. Germline V lookup: CDR1 SQVTM, CDR2 ANQGSEA. The CDR3 DNA sequence: TGCAGCGTTGAATTTTCAGGGGAAGGTGAAAAACTGTTTTTT. Translated, it gives CSVEFSGEGEKLFF. Using reference TRBV29-1 and TRBJ1-4 for the parts outside the CDR3, the full variable domain is SAVISQKPSRDICQRGTSLTIQCQVDSQVTMMFWYRQQPGQSLTLIATANQGSEATYESGFVIDKFPISRPNLTFSTLTVSNMSPEDSSIYLCSVEFSGEGEKLFFGSGTQLSVL.

The CDR3 here is CASSQDFDRLGTEAFF. CDR3 DNA: TGCGCCAGCAGCCAAGATTTCGACAGGCTCGGCACTGAAGCTTTCTTT. V gene TRBV4-3 combines with J gene TRBJ1-1; D perhaps matches TRBD1 (6 bases). Trimming took 0 bases from V and 4 from J, leaving 15 bases between them. The germline CDR1 and CDR2 sequences are LGHNA and YSLEER. The CDR3 sequence is 16 residues long.

The chain is built from TRBV11-2 and TRBJ2-3; maybe TRBD2 (5 bases). V lost 3 bases and J lost 2, with 9 bases in between. Germline V gives CDR1 SGHAT, CDR2 FQNNGV. The length of the CDR3 is 14 residues. DNA for the CDR3: TGTGCCAGCAGCTTCGGGGTGTTCACAGATACGCAGTATTTT. Its protein is CASSFGVFTDTQYF. Full variable domain (missing parts from reference TRBV11-2 and TRBJ2-3): EAGVAQSPRYKIIEKRQSVAFWCNPISGHATLYWYQQILGQGPKLLIQFQNNGVVDDSQLPKDRFSAERLKGVDSTLKIQPAKLEDSAVYLCASSFGVFTDTQYFGPGTRLTVL.

The rearrangement uses TRBV24-1 and TRBJ2-7; 8 bases map to TRBD1. The CDR3 length is 13 residues. Germline-derived CDR1 and CDR2 are KGHDR and SFDVKD. The J segment lost 5 bases and the V segment lost 4 bases, leaving 3 bases of the junction unmatched. The CDR3 DNA reads as TGTGCCACCAGTGACCAGGACAGGGACGAGCAGTACTTC. Translation gives CATSDQDRDEQYF.

The chain carries TRBV28 and TRBJ1-2; 9 bases are a match to TRBD1. With 4 bases clipped from V and 4 bases from J, the junction kept 10 bases outside the gene matches. Germline CDR1 is MDHEN and CDR2 is SYDVKM. CDR3 length: 16 residues. The CDR3: CASSWPLTGGSYGYTF. CDR3 sequence (DNA): TGTGCCAGCAGTTGGCCGCTGACAGGGGGTAGCTATGGCTACACCTTC.

This chain links TRBV7-9 with TRBJ1-1; 7 bases align to TRBD1. There are 13 residues in the CDR3. Trimming removed 5 bases from V and 5 bases from J; junction bases left unmatched: 5. Germline V gives CDR1 SEHNR, CDR2 FQNEAQ (reference sequence). CDR3 sequence reads: CASSATGETEAFF. The CDR3 bases are TGTGCCAGCAGCGCCACAGGGGAGACTGAAGCTTTCTTT.

This clone was picked up a small number of times. The chain has TRBV5-1 and TRBJ2-1; 7 nucleotides match TRBD1. CDR1 and CDR2 from the germline V gene are SGHRS and YFSETQ. The ends lost 5 bases at V and 6 bases at J; junction bases unmatched: 11. This CDR3 has 15 residues. CDR3 residues: CASRYSRDSSNEQFF. CDR3 nucleotide sequence: TGCGCCAGCAGATACTCACGGGACAGTTCCAATGAGCAGTTCTTC.

The chain uses TRBV6-5 and TRBJ2-1, with D possibly being TRBD2 (6 bases). V lost 8 bases to trimming and J lost 6 bases, with 17 bases between them. From germline, CDR1 is MNHEY and CDR2 SVGAGI. There are 14 residues in the CDR3. The CDR3 DNA follows: TGTGCCAGCGGCCCCGGCGGGAACCGCAATGAGCAGTTCTTC. Translated, it gives CASGPGGNRNEQFF.

The rearrangement uses TRBV5-1 and TRBJ2-3; tentatively, D is TRBD1 (6 bases). Germline V gene sequence: CDR1 SGHRS, CDR2 YFSETQ. This CDR3 has 15 amino acids. Deletions cut 4 bases from V and 1 base from J, with 13 bases between. The CDR3: CASSGGRGGTDTQYF. For the CDR3, the DNA is TGCGCCAGCAGCGGGGGCAGGGGCGGCACAGATACGCAGTATTTT.